This section outlines one T cell receptor beta chain sequence together with its context. What it recognizes is unknown. Central memory, naive, regulatory and stem cell-like memory CD4+ cells were sorted by CD45RO/CCR7/CD25/CD127/CD95/CD27. Every isolated RNA sample was fully reverse transcribed, so sequencing captured expressed TCRB transcripts. The data were produced by immunoSEQ multiplex PCR, yet TCRdb's version contains in-frame clones alone and is incomplete. The sample shows 150,000 to 200,000 clones, around 8.6% of them seen only once. These data belong to a study of beta chain features in type 1 diabetes. Background on the study: Sorted cells from all samples, numbering 107,917,701, were examined. Overall study results and limits: More deletions and fewer insertions at VDJ junctions were seen in type 1 diabetes patients. Shorter TCRB CDR3s, moderately but significantly so, marked every one of the four CD4+ subsets in Type 1 diabetes patients.

This CDR3 region has 19 residues. This TCR came from a woman between 18 and 29 years old with type 1 diabetes. The sequenced sample consisted of central memory CD4+ T cells from blood. The chain couples TRBV21-1 to TRBJ2-7; the table names TRBD1, a call not compared with the DNA. TRBV21-1 is assigned pseudogene status. Written as DNA, the CDR3 is TGTGCCAGCAGCAGGAGGGCCGGGACAGGGGGCGGACGGTCCTACGAGCAGTACTTC. Translated, it gives CASSRRAGTGGGRSYEQYF.